What follows are 30 T cell receptor beta chains derived from one specimen sequenced in a study of human T cells and chemical hapten exposure. TCRdb re-analysed the 5' RACE reads in MiXCR, keeping a single row per CDR3 protein. The repertoire consists of over 95,000 distinct CDR3 sequences, with roughly 18% occurring once and the leading ten covering approximately 3%. Total RNA extraction was carried out from unfractionated whole blood. Receptor source: a human donor in good health.

The J gene is TRBJ2-5, the V gene TRBV13; TRBD2 aligns across 10 bases. J was trimmed by 6 bases and V by 0 bases; bases with no gene match: 4. The CDR3 spans 15 residues. Germline CDR1 and CDR2: PRHDT and FYEKMQ (reference sequence). CDR3 DNA sequence: TGTGCCAGCAGCTTAGGAGCTAGCGGGAGTAAGACCCAGTACTTC. Translating it yields CASSLGASGSKTQYF.

This chain links TRBV7-9 with TRBJ1-1; D possibly corresponds to TRBD1 (5 bases). The CDR3 sequence is 14 residues long. CDR1 is SEHNR and CDR2 is FQNEAQ in the germline V gene (reference sequence). Deletions cut 7 bases from V and 3 bases from J, with 15 bases between. The CDR3 region is CASIPSGTHTEAFF. In DNA form, the CDR3 reads TGTGCCAGCATCCCCTCCGGGACTCACACTGAAGCTTTCTTT.

The genes are TRBV5-4 and TRBJ1-4; D is undetermined. V dropped 4 bases and J dropped 0 bases, with 7 bases sitting between them. The CDR3 loop spans 14 amino acids. Germline CDR1 SGHNT, CDR2 YYREEE (reference sequence). CDR3 DNA: TGTGCCAGCAGCCACAGAGCAACTAATGAAAAACTGTTTTTT. Its translation: CASSHRATNEKLFF.

This clonotype occurred a few times. The chain couples TRBV28 to TRBJ2-7; 9 bases match TRBD1. V trimming: 8 bases; J trimming: 5 bases; junction bases outside the gene matches: 19. The CDR3 spans 17 residues. Germline V gene data show CDR1 as MDHEN and CDR2 as SYDVKM. CDR3 nucleotide sequence: TGTGCCAGCGGTGCCTTGAATTCAGGGACAGGGACCAACGAGCAGTACTTC. It encodes CASGALNSGTGTNEQYF.

This chain joins TRBV7-9 and TRBJ1-1; 7 nucleotides match TRBD1. V dropped 0 bases and J dropped 3; count of bases not matched to a gene: 1. The CDR3 runs 14 residues. In germline, CDR1 is SEHNR, CDR2 FQNEAQ (reference sequence). In nucleotides, the CDR3 is TGTGCCAGCAGCTTAGCGGGACAGTACACTGAAGCTTTCTTT. Protein product: CASSLAGQYTEAFF.

In this sample, this clonotype turned up a few times. This chain joins TRBV20-1 and TRBJ2-1, with 10 bases aligning to TRBD2. CDR1 and CDR2 from the germline V gene are DFQATT and SNEGSKA (reference sequence). Losses at the gene ends were 6 bases for V and 2 bases for J; bases not matched to a gene: 7. The CDR3 has 15 amino acids. CDR3 loop: CSAPIAGGPYNEQFF. In DNA, the CDR3 is TGCAGTGCCCCGATAGCGGGAGGACCCTACAATGAGCAGTTCTTC.

The chain combines TRBV10-3 with TRBJ2-3; TRBD2 is a possible D gene (6 bases). V dropped 5 bases and J dropped 5 bases, with 11 bases sitting between them. The CDR3 loop spans 13 amino acids. In germline, CDR1 is ENHRY, CDR2 SYGVKD. The DNA for the CDR3 is TGTGCCATCAGTATGGTAGCGGTAGATACGCAGTATTTT. Its protein product is CAISMVAVDTQYF.

With regard to this clonotype: A much larger clonotype is one base distant, so this may be a read error. This rearrangement joins TRBV19 to TRBJ1-2; tentatively, D is TRBD1 (5 bases). CDR3 length equals 14 residues. Germline values: CDR1 LNHDA, CDR2 SQIVND (reference sequence). As DNA, the CDR3 is TGTGCCAGTAGTATGGACGTTCGAGGGGATGGCGACACCTTC. Translation gives CASSMDVRGDGDTF.

The rearrangement uses TRBV19 and TRBJ2-2, with D uncertain. CDR1 is LNHDA and CDR2 is SQIVND in the germline V gene (reference sequence). The CDR3 has 14 residues. Trimming took off 7 bases at V and 3 bases at J, with 12 bases between the two ends. CDR3 residues: CASTTPRHTGELFF. CDR3 DNA sequence: TGTGCCAGTACCACCCCCCGGCACACCGGGGAGCTGTTTTTT.

J is TRBJ2-7 and V is TRBV5-1; the match to TRBD2 covers 9 bases. Germline V gene lookup returns CDR1 SGHRS and CDR2 YFSETQ. The CDR3 spans 15 residues. Trimming cost V 4 bases and J 0 bases; bases outside gene matches: 5. The CDR3 DNA follows: TGCGCCAGCAGCGGGGGACTAGCTGACTCCTACGAGCAGTACTTC. As protein: CASSGGLADSYEQYF.

The V call is TRBV11-2, the J call TRBJ2-6; 11 bases are shared with TRBD2. Trimming removed 4 bases from V and 0 bases from J; junction bases left unmatched: 5. This CDR3 comprises 18 residues. Germline V gene lookup returns CDR1 SGHAT and CDR2 FQNNGV. CDR3 amino acids: CASSSTSGGFSGANVLTF. Here the CDR3 DNA reads TGTGCCAGCAGCTCCACTAGCGGGGGATTCTCTGGGGCCAACGTCCTGACTTTC.

The chain joins TRBV29-1 to TRBJ1-2; no reliable D call. V was trimmed by 7 bases and J by 2 bases, leaving 11 bases between them. The CDR3 sequence is 12 residues long. Germline V gene lookup returns CDR1 SQVTM and CDR2 ANQGSEA. CDR3 sequence: CSAAKGNYGYTF. The CDR3 coding sequence is TGCAGCGCTGCTAAAGGCAACTATGGCTACACCTTC.

A few counts support this clonotype. The chain couples TRBV7-8 to TRBJ1-5; possibly TRBD1 for D (6 bases). The length of the CDR3 is 19 residues. The germline V and J ends were trimmed by 1 base and 0 bases, with 19 bases remaining between them. Germline V CDR1 and CDR2: SGHVS, FQNEAQ. CDR3 loop: CASSLGRSTRGGSNQPQHF. In DNA, the CDR3 is TGTGCCAGCAGCTTAGGTCGGTCAACCCGAGGGGGTAGCAATCAGCCCCAGCATTTT.

This clonotype was seen a few times. CDR3 in amino acids: CATSSGRLNTEAFF. CDR3 coding DNA: TGTGCCACCAGCAGCGGACGGTTGAACACTGAAGCTTTCTTT. The rearrangement links TRBV15 to TRBJ1-1; D is uncertain. The CDR3 runs 14 residues. Germline values: CDR1 LNHNV, CDR2 YYDKDF (reference sequence). Trimming pared 3 bases from V and 0 bases from J, leaving 8 bases between.

The rearrangement joins TRBV3-1 to TRBJ2-2, with 8 bases that match TRBD2. The length of the CDR3 is 15 residues. Per the germline V gene, CDR1 is LGHDT and CDR2 is YNNKEL (reference sequence). The junction had 10 bases not matched to a gene; V was cut back by 8 bases and J by 5 bases. The CDR3 DNA sequence: TGTGCCAGCCTGGGTTGGGCTAGCGGGACCGGGGAGCTGTTTTTT. Protein product: CASLGWASGTGELFF.

The gene calls are TRBV19 and TRBJ2-7; 8 bases map to TRBD1. Trimming removed 6 bases from V and 1 base from J; junction bases left unmatched: 2. The CDR3 extends over 13 amino acids. Germline V CDR1 and CDR2: LNHDA, SQIVND (reference sequence). For the CDR3, the DNA is TGTGCCAGTAGCAACAGGGGGTCCTACGAGCAGTACTTC. Translation gives CASSNRGSYEQYF.

This clonotype was counted between two and nine times. This chain connects TRBV28 to TRBJ1-5; TRBD1 agrees at 7 bases. With V trimmed by 3 bases and J by 3 bases, 14 bases remained unmatched. This CDR3 is built from 18 residues. The germline CDR1 and CDR2 sequences are MDHEN and SYDVKM. This CDR3 is CASSFRSGQIKTNQPQHF. The CDR3 DNA follows: TGTGCCAGCAGTTTCCGATCGGGACAGATTAAGACCAATCAGCCCCAGCATTTT.

This clonotype was seen a few times. This rearrangement joins TRBV10-1 to TRBJ2-7; D is possibly TRBD1 (6 bases). Trimming shortened V by 3 bases and J by 7 bases, and 19 bases separated the two germline ends. This CDR3 has 15 amino acids. CDR1 WNHNN and CDR2 SYGVQD come from the germline V gene (reference sequence). The CDR3 here is CASSDRSGTSNEQYF. The DNA of the CDR3 is TGCGCCAGCAGTGATAGGTCAGGGACATCGAATGAGCAGTACTTC.

The chain couples TRBV6-2 or TRBV6-3 to TRBJ2-2; D is perhaps TRBD1 (5 bases). V lost 6 bases, J lost 1 base, and 12 bases lay in between. CDR1 is MNHEY and CDR2 is SVGEGT in the germline V gene. The CDR3 sequence is 15 residues long. The CDR3 coding sequence is TGTGCCAGCAGATACGACAGCTGGAACACCGGGGAGCTGTTTTTT. Protein sequence: CASRYDSWNTGELFF.

The CDR3 loop reads CASSLTGGAQYF. As DNA, the CDR3 is TGCGCCAGCAGCCTAACAGGGGGGGCCCAGTACTTC. The V gene is TRBV5-1, the J gene TRBJ2-5, with D tentatively TRBD1 (8 bases). V shed 4 bases and J shed 9 bases, with 13 bases lying between them. This CDR3 comprises 12 residues. The germline V gene has CDR1 SGHRS and CDR2 YFSETQ.

The chain links TRBV12-3 or TRBV12-4 to TRBJ2-2, with D unclear. V was pared by 6 bases and J by 0 bases, with 11 bases between. The CDR3 totals 15 residues. DNA for the CDR3: TGTGCCAGCAGCTTCGGCGTTCCGAACACCGGGGAGCTGTTTTTT. Protein product: CASSFGVPNTGELFF.

CDR3 bases: TGTGCCAGCACTCCCCAGACCAGCGGGGCGTCCTACGAGCAGTACTTC. Translation gives CASTPQTSGASYEQYF. The gene calls are TRBV28 and TRBJ2-7, with 7 nucleotides matching TRBD2. Germline trimming cut 7 bases from V and 1 base from J; bases unmatched to any gene: 13. Germline lookup yields CDR1 MDHEN and CDR2 SYDVKM. This CDR3 has 16 amino acids.

As concerns this clonotype: A read error is likely, as this CDR3 ends without the conserved phenylalanine or tryptophan. This chain links TRBV5-1 with TRBJ2-7, with D unresolved. The germline V gene has CDR1 SGHRS and CDR2 YFSETQ. The CDR3 extends over 14 amino acids. Trimming pared 0 bases from V and 0 bases from J, leaving 7 bases between. The CDR3 protein is CASSLGAGSYEQYL. CDR3 coding DNA: TGCGCCAGCAGCTTGGGGGCAGGCTCCTACGAGCAGTACTTA.

This clonotype was recorded many times. The chain has TRBV6-1 and TRBJ2-4; 10 bases agree with TRBD1. Germline CDR1 reads MNHNS; CDR2 reads SASEGT. The CDR3 is made up of 13 amino acids. J lost 6 bases, V lost 6 bases, and 2 bases had no gene match. This CDR3 reads CASSRDRGNIQYF. CDR3 nucleotides: TGTGCCAGCAGCCGGGACAGGGGAAACATTCAGTACTTC.

This chain joins TRBV19 and TRBJ1-6, with D tentatively TRBD1 (5 bases). V gave up 9 bases and J gave up 4 bases, with 13 bases separating them. Germline CDR1 is LNHDA and CDR2 is SQIVND (reference sequence). CDR3 length: 14 amino acids. In DNA, the CDR3 is TGTGCCAGCCACACCGGGGGGTATAATTCACCCCTCCACTTT. Its translation: CASHTGGYNSPLHF.

CDR3: CASSLGVRSMNTEAFF. CDR3 sequence (DNA): TGTGCCAGCAGTTTAGGGGTTAGATCCATGAACACTGAAGCTTTCTTT. V is TRBV12-3 or TRBV12-4 and J is TRBJ1-1; D remains ambiguous. The CDR3 has 16 residues. V lost 1 base and J lost 0, with 12 bases in between.

The sample holds a few counts of this clonotype. V and J are TRBV9 and TRBJ2-1, with a tentative D call TRBD2 (6 bases). Trimming stripped 2 bases from V and 6 bases from J, with 18 bases between. The CDR3 is 16 residues long. From germline, CDR1 is SGDLS and CDR2 YYNGEE. The CDR3 spells CASSVTGTFLGNEQFF. For the CDR3, the DNA is TGTGCCAGCAGCGTGACCGGGACTTTCCTGGGCAATGAGCAGTTCTTC. Looking up the rest from reference TRBV9 and TRBJ2-1 gives the full variable domain: DSGVTQTPKHLITATGQRVTLRCSPRSGDLSVYWYQQSLDQGLQFLIQYYNGEERAKGNILERFSAQQFPDLHSELNLSSLELGDSALYFCASSVTGTFLGNEQFFGPGTRLTVL.

The V call is TRBV29-1, the J call TRBJ2-7; 9 nucleotides line up with TRBD1. Germline V CDR1 and CDR2: SQVTM, ANQGSEA. The CDR3 contains 12 residues. V gave up 7 bases and J gave up 3 bases; unmatched junction bases: 4. Here the CDR3 DNA reads TGCAGCGCCGGGACAGGGAGCTACGAGCAGTACTTC. It yields the protein CSAGTGSYEQYF.

The chain has TRBV28 and TRBJ2-3, with 11 bases aligning to TRBD2. Germline-derived CDR1 and CDR2 are MDHEN and SYDVKM. The V and J ends lost 5 bases and 3 bases, in that order; junction bases with no gene match: 16. The CDR3 runs to 19 residues. CDR3 in DNA: TGTGCCAGCAGTGGCCCCGGGAGACTAGCGGGGTTACTAACAGATACGCAGTATTTT. Its protein product is CASSGPGRLAGLLTDTQYF.

This sequence joins TRBV7-9 and TRBJ2-1; TRBD1 is a possible D gene (6 bases). Trimming cost V 5 bases and J 7 bases, with 9 bases left between them. The CDR3 consists of 12 residues. Germline CDR1 reads SEHNR; CDR2 reads FQNEAQ (reference sequence). The CDR3 reads CASSPQGNEQFF. CDR3 in DNA: TGTGCCAGCAGCCCCCAGGGGAATGAGCAGTTCTTC. Based on the CDR3 plus reference TRBV7-9 and TRBJ2-1, the full variable domain is DTGVSQNPRHKITKRGQNVTFRCDPISEHNRLYWYRQTLGQGPEFLTYFQNEAQLEKSRLLSDRFSAERPKGSFSTLEIQRTEQGDSAMYLCASSPQGNEQFFGPGTRLTVL.